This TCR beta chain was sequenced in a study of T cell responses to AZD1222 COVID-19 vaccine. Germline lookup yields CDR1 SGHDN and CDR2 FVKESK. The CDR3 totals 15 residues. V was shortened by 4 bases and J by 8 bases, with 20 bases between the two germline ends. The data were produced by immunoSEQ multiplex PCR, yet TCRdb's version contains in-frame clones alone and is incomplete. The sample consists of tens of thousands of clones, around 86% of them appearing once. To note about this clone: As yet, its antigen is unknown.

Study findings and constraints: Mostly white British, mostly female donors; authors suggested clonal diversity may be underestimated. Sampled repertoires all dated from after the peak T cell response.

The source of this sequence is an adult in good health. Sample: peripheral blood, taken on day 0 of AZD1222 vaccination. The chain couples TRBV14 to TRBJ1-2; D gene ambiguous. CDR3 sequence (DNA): TGTGCCAGCAGCCCAAGAGGCCCCGAAACGGGAGGCTACACCTTC. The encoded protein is CASSPRGPETGGYTF.